This T cell receptor beta chain derives from a study of T cells in Graves' hyperthyroidism and ophthalmopathy. Study information: Specimen type is peripheral blood, collected at initial diagnosis prior to any treatment. Study-wide points: From stable hyperthyroidism, ophthalmopathy was separated by a 13 V-J model.

Around 10 ml of fresh peripheral blood supplied the PBMCs. This clonotype was seen at least ten times. Its antigen is undetermined. V lost 3 bases and J 1 base, leaving 15 bases between the germline ends. This CDR3 has 16 residues. Amplification targeted TCR beta CDR3 regions from RNA transcripts. RT-PCR in the first round (using the HTBI primer set) targeted the TCR CDR3. TCRdb reprocessed the multiplex PCR reads with MiXCR, giving one entry per CDR3 protein. The table includes about 290,000 distinct CDR3 sequences, 13% detected once. This chain links TRBV12-3 or TRBV12-4 with TRBJ1-1; no clear D. The sequenced sample consisted of blood. The origin of this receptor is a woman in her thirties with Graves' hyperthyroidism that later progressed to Graves' ophthalmopathy. The chain's CDR3 is CASSFLGQKRNTEAFF. CDR3 bases: TGTGCCAGCAGTTTCCTTGGCCAGAAAAGGAACACTGAAGCTTTCTTT.